These 16 T cell receptor beta chains came from one sample sequenced in a study of CD8+ T cells in alopecia areata. RNA, once extracted, was reverse transcribed into cDNA for use as the sequencing template. Measured with immunoSEQ multiplex PCR; TCRdb has only the in-frame clones, and not every one. Recorded here are more than 250,000 clones, with no singletons, and the ten leading clones hold 0.9% to 1.5%. Pooled cutaneous lymph node cells were sorted using CD4, CD8alpha, NKG2D, NKG2ACE and other markers. Material: CD4+ T cells sorted from a lymph node. Every receptor here comes from a C3H/HeJ mouse with alopecia areata. MHC haplotype here: H2-k.

A remark on this clone: Gene labels here are mouse ones. Other DNA sequences of this sample code for an identical CDR3. CDR3 bases read: TGTGCCAGCAGTGATCGGGGACAGGGGGAT. It codes for CASSDRGQGD. In full, the CDR3 reads CASSDRGQGDEQYF. The chain joins TRBV13-1 to TRBJ2-7, with 11 bases that match TRBD1. The read is 4 residues too short to cover the CDR3 end, so that end is filled in from the germline J gene. Germline V lookup: CDR1 NSHNY, CDR2 SYGAGN. The CDR3 has 14 amino acids.

For this clone: Gene and germline names: mouse. The CDR3 extends 4 residues past the end of the read, so its final part is completed from the germline J gene. At the DNA level, this CDR3 is encoded by other sequences in the same sample as well. The rearrangement uses TRBV13-1 and TRBJ2-4, with D perhaps TRBD2 (6 bases). Germline CDR1 reads NSHNY; CDR2 reads SYGAGN. This CDR3 region has 15 residues. Trimming left V 1 base short and J 0 bases short, with 9 bases between. The covered CDR3 bases are TGTGCCAGCAGTGATATCTGGGGTAGTCAAAAC. Its translation: CASSDIWGSQN. From start to end, the CDR3 is CASSDIWGSQNTLYF.

Many counts were recorded for this clone. Any gene name here is a mouse gene name. The DNA ends 4 residues before the CDR3 does, and the rest of the CDR3 is filled in from the germline J gene. J is TRBJ2-2 and V is TRBV1; D may be TRBD1 (6 bases). Per germline, CDR1 NSQYPW and CDR2 LRSPGD (reference sequence). V lost 2 bases and J 0 bases, leaving 7 bases between the germline ends. The CDR3 length is 15 residues. The CDR3 reads CTCSARTANTGQLYF. The CDR3 bases that were read are TGCACCTGCAGTGCACGGACAGCAAACACCGGG.

Concerning this clone itself: The gene names given are mouse names. The CDR3 goes on 4 residues after the read ends, and that part is filled in from the germline J gene. The chain recombines TRBV19 with TRBJ2-5; TRBD1 matches at 11 bases. The CDR3 loop spans 15 amino acids. The germline CDR1 and CDR2 sequences are FNHDT and SITEND (reference sequence). The CDR3 bases that were read are TGTGCCAGCAGTACATCGGGACAGGGGGGAGAC. As protein: CASSTSGQGGD. The complete CDR3 sequence is CASSTSGQGGDTQYF.

Notes on this clone: The gene names here belong to mouse. The CDR3 extends 4 residues past the end of the read, so its final part is completed from the germline J gene. The chain employs TRBV1 and TRBJ2-1; no clear D. Germline loops: CDR1 NSQYPW, CDR2 LRSPGD (reference sequence). The CDR3 consists of 12 residues. This CDR3 is CTCSAQPAEQFF. The DNA read from the CDR3 is TGCACCTGCAGTGCACAGCCGGCT.

Worth noting for this clone: These gene names are mouse names. The CDR3 end is not reached by the read, which stops 4 residues before it; the germline J gene fills it in. The J gene is TRBJ2-5, the V gene TRBV1; weak D call: TRBD2 (7 bases). This CDR3 has 17 amino acids. Germline-derived CDR1 and CDR2 are NSQYPW and LRSPGD (reference sequence). CDR3 DNA, as far as it was read: TGCACCTGCAGTGCAGATAGGTGGGGGGCGAAGGAAGAC. It encodes CTCSADRWGAKED. The entire CDR3 reads CTCSADRWGAKEDTQYF.

About this clone itself: A much larger clone differs from this one at a single base, so this may be a read error. Mouse germline and gene names are used. The read stops 4 residues short of the end of the CDR3; the missing end is completed from the germline J gene. The sample carries other DNA sequences with the same CDR3. The rearrangement links TRBV14 to TRBJ2-7, with D perhaps TRBD1 (6 bases). This CDR3 comprises 12 residues. Germline V gene data show CDR1 as SGHDT and CDR2 as FRDEAV. This CDR3 is CASSPGQYEQYF. Partial CDR3 DNA: TGTGCCAGCAGTCCAGGACAGTAT.

The table lists this clone with many counts. The genes and germline here are from mouse. The CDR3 end lies 4 residues beyond the end of the read and is filled in from the germline J gene. The sample contains more than one DNA sequence encoding this CDR3. The chain is built from TRBV17 and TRBJ2-1; D is ambiguous. CDR3 length: 13 amino acids. Germline CDR1 is MNHDT and CDR2 is YYDKIL. With 0 bases removed from V and 3 bases from J, the gap between germline ends came to 3 bases. Here the CDR3 reads CASSRDSYAEQFF. The covered CDR3 bases are TGTGCTAGCAGTAGAGACAGCTATGCT.

Details on this clone: Gene names and germline match the mouse. The CDR3 loop is CTCSAYQGEVFF. The covered CDR3 bases are TGCACCTGCAGTGCCTATCAGGGA. The V and J genes are TRBV1 and TRBJ1-1; maybe TRBD1 (5 bases). The read comes to an end 4 residues before the CDR3 does, leaving the germline J gene to fill in the end. Germline V gene lookup returns CDR1 NSQYPW and CDR2 LRSPGD (reference sequence). The CDR3 consists of 12 residues. The full variable domain, in which reference TRBV1 and TRBJ1-1 provide the parts outside the CDR3, is VTLLEQNPRWRLVPRGQAVNLRCILKNSQYPWMSWYQQDLQKQLQWLFTLRSPGDKEVKSLPGADYLATRVTDTELRLQVANMSQGRTLYCTCSAYQGEVFFGKGTRLTVV.

Remarks on this clone: Gene and germline names: mouse. Read data end 4 residues before the CDR3 end; the end is taken from the germline J gene. The chain recombines TRBV13-1 with TRBJ2-1; 11 nucleotides align to TRBD1. The V gene end was trimmed by 3 bases and the J gene end by 2 bases; junction bases not matched to a gene: 7. The CDR3 runs 17 residues. Germline V gives CDR1 NSHNY, CDR2 SYGAGN. The covered CDR3 bases are TGTGCCAGCAGTGGGGACAGGGGGGAGATTGACTATGCT. It encodes CASSGDRGEIDYA. The CDR3 in its entirety is CASSGDRGEIDYAEQFF.

This clone was seen only a few times. Gene and germline names: mouse. CDR3 region: CASSGRQGGQDTQYF. The CDR3 DNA, read in part, is TGTGCCAGCAGTGGACGACAGGGGGGCCAAGAC. V is TRBV13-3 and J is TRBJ2-5; 9 bases are shared with TRBD1. Sequencing ends 4 residues short of the CDR3 end; the germline J gene provides the rest. Looked up from germline, CDR1 is NNHDY and CDR2 is SYVADS. Unmatched junction bases numbered 4, after V lost 3 bases and J lost 2 bases. The CDR3 has 15 amino acids. Full variable domain (outside the CDR3, taken from reference TRBV13-3 and TRBJ2-5): EAAVTQSPRSKVAVTGGKVTLSCHQTNNHDYMYWYRQDTGHGLRLIHYSYVADSTEKGDIPDGYKASRPSQENFSLILELASLSQTAVYFCASSGRQGGQDTQYFGPGTRLLVL.

Remarks on this clone: Gene names denote mouse genes. The sequence runs out 4 residues before the end of the CDR3; the remainder is reconstructed from the germline J gene. This chain connects TRBV1 to TRBJ2-2; D perhaps matches TRBD1 (6 bases). Trimming removed 0 bases at V and 5 bases at J, with 10 bases between. This CDR3 has 15 residues. Germline CDR1 is NSQYPW and CDR2 is LRSPGD (reference sequence). The CDR3 loop reads CTCSADGQGTGQLYF. The CDR3 DNA, read in part, is TGCACCTGCAGTGCAGATGGCCAGGGGACCGGG.

This clone came up a few times. The gene names here belong to mouse. Read data end 4 residues before the CDR3 end; the end is taken from the germline J gene. The chain couples TRBV29 to TRBJ1-1; the D gene is possibly TRBD1 (5 bases). V lost 6 bases to trimming and J lost 0 bases, with 5 bases between them. The CDR3 loop spans 12 amino acids. Germline-derived CDR1 and CDR2 are MSHET and SYDVDS. CDR3: CASRDKNTEVFF. CDR3 DNA (partial): TGTGCTAGCAGGGACAAGAACACA.

This clone was seen more than once but under ten times. Genes here carry mouse names. The read terminates 4 residues before the CDR3 end, so the remaining end is supplied by the germline J gene. This rearrangement joins TRBV17 to TRBJ2-4; 11 nucleotides agree with TRBD2. Germline loops: CDR1 MNHDT, CDR2 YYDKIL. The CDR3 length is 15 residues. The CDR3 DNA, read in part, is TGTGCTAGCAGTAGAGAGACTGGGGGGGAGAAC. It specifies CASSRETGGEN. The CDR3 reads in full as CASSRETGGENTLYF. Full variable domain (remainder filled in from reference TRBV17 and TRBJ2-4): DTTVKQNPRYKLARVGKPVNLICSQTMNHDTMYWYQKKPNQAPKLLLFYYDKILNREADTFEKFQSSRPNNSFCSLYIGSAGLEYSAMYLCASSRETGGENTLYFGAGTRLSVL.

About this clone itself: All gene names here are mouse names. The missing CDR3 end, 4 residues past where the read stops, is filled in from the germline J gene. This CDR3 is also generated by other DNA sequences in the sample. The chain couples TRBV17 to TRBJ2-1; 8 bases match TRBD1. Germline V gives CDR1 MNHDT, CDR2 YYDKIL. The V segment lost 1 base and the J segment 4 bases; nucleotides outside the gene matches: 0. This CDR3 spans 14 amino acids. The covered CDR3 bases are TGTGCTAGCAGTAGAGGACAGGGGTATGCT. Amino acids: CASSRGQGYA. The complete CDR3 protein is CASSRGQGYAEQFF.

Turning to this clone: Here the gene names and germline are mouse. The sequenced fragment ends 4 residues before the CDR3 boundary, so the rest is inferred from the germline J gene. This CDR3 is also generated by other DNA sequences in the sample. This rearrangement joins TRBV1 to TRBJ2-1; 8 positions match TRBD2. Germline V gives CDR1 NSQYPW, CDR2 LRSPGD (reference sequence). This CDR3 spans 15 amino acids. V was clipped by 3 bases and J by 0 bases; unmatched bases: 1. The CDR3 bases that were read are TGCACCTGCAGTGCGGGGGGGGCTAACTATGCT. It yields the protein CTCSAGGANYA. The CDR3, in full, reads CTCSAGGANYAEQFF.